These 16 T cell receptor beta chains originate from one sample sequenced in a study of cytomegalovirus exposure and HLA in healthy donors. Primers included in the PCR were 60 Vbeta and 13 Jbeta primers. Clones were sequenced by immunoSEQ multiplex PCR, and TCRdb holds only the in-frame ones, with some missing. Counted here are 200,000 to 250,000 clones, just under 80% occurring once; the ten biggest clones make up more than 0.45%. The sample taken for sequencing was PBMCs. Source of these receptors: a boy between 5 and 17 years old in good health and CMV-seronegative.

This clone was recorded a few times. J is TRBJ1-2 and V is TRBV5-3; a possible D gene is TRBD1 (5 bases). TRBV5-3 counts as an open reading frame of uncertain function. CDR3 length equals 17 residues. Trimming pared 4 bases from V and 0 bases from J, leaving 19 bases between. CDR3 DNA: TGTGCCAGAAGCCTGGGTCCAGGGTGGCAAGCTAACTATGGCTACACCTTC. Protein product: CARSLGPGWQANYGYTF.

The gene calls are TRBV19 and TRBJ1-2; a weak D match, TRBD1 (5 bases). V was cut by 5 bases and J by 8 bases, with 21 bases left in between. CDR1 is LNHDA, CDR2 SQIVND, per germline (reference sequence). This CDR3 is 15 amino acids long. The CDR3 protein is CASSQGDPTLGGYTF. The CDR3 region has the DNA TGTGCCAGTAGTCAAGGGGATCCCACCCTCGGGGGCTACACCTTC.

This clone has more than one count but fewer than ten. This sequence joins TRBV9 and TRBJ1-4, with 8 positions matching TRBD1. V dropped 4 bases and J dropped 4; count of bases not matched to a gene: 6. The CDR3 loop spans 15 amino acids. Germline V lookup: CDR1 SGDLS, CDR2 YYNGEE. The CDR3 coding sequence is TGTGCCAGCAGCCCCCGGGGACAGGATAATGAAAAACTGTTTTTT. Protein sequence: CASSPRGQDNEKLFF.

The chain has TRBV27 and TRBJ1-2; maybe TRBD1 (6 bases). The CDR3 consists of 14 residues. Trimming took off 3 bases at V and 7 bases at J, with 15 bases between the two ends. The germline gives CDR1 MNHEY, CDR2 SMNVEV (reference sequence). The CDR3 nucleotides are TGTGCCAGCAGTTTGGCACAGGGATACGGTGGCTACACCTTC. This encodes CASSLAQGYGGYTF.

The CDR3 sequence: CASRPGSTDTQYF. CDR3 DNA sequence: TGTGCCAGTAGACCCGGGAGCACAGATACGCAGTATTTT. The V gene is TRBV19, the J gene TRBJ2-3; D not certain. The CDR3 sequence is 13 residues long. V dropped 6 bases and J dropped 0 bases, with 7 bases sitting between them. Germline values: CDR1 LNHDA, CDR2 SQIVND (reference sequence). Looking up the rest from reference TRBV19 and TRBJ2-3 gives the full variable domain: DGGITQSPKYLFRKEGQNVTLSCEQNLNHDAMYWYRQDPGQGLRLIYYSQIVNDFQKGDIAEGYSVSREKKESFPLTVTSAQKNPTAFYLCASRPGSTDTQYFGPGTRLTVL.

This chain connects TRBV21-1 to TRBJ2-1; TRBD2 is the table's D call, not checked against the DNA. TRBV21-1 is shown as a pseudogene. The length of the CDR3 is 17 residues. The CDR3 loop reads CASSRSSGGDPYNEQFF. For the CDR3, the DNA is TGTGCCAGCAGCAGGTCTAGCGGGGGGGACCCCTACAATGAGCAGTTCTTC.

The CDR3 here is CASKAGVDNEQFF. CDR3 coding DNA: TGTGCCAGCAAGGCAGGGGTAGACAATGAGCAGTTCTTC. V gene TRBV6-5 combines with J gene TRBJ2-1, with D possibly TRBD1 on 6 matching bases. The CDR3 spans 13 residues. Trimming removed 7 bases from V and 5 bases from J, with 12 bases in between. Per the germline V gene, CDR1 is MNHEY and CDR2 is SVGAGI.

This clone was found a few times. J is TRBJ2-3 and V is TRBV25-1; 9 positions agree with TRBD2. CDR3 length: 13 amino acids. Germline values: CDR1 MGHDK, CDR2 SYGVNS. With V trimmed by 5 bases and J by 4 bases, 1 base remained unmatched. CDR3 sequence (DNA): TGTGCCAGCAGTAGCGGGAGGCCAGATACGCAGTATTTT. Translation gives CASSSGRPDTQYF.

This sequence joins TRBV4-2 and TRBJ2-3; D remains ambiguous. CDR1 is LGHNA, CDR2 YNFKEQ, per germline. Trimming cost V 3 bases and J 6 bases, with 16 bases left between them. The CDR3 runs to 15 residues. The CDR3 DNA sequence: TGTGCCAGCAGCCAGAGATGGCTAGAGGAGGATACGCAGTATTTT. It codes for CASSQRWLEEDTQYF.

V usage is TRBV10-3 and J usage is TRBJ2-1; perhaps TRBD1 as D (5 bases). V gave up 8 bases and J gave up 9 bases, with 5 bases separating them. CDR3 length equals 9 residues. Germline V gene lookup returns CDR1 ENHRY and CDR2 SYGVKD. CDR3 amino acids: CAIGAEQFF. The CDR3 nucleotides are TGTGCCATCGGGGCTGAGCAGTTCTTC.

The chain's CDR3 is CASSQPTRGKAGELFF. Here the CDR3 DNA reads TGCGCCAGCAGCCAACCAACAAGGGGAAAAGCCGGGGAGCTGTTTTTT. V gene TRBV4-1 combines with J gene TRBJ2-2, with D perhaps matching TRBD1 (5 bases). This CDR3 contains 16 residues. Germline CDR1 reads MGHRA; CDR2 reads YSYEKL. The V end was cut by 2 bases, the J end by 6 bases, with 16 bases between.

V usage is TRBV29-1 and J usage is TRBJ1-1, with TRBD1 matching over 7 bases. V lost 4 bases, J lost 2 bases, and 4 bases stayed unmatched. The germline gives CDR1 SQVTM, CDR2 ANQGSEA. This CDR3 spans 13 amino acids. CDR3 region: CSVVRTGNTEAFF. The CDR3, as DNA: TGCAGCGTTGTCCGGACAGGCAACACTGAAGCTTTCTTT. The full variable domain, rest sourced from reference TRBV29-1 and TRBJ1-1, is SAVISQKPSRDICQRGTSLTIQCQVDSQVTMMFWYRQQPGQSLTLIATANQGSEATYESGFVIDKFPISRPNLTFSTLTVSNMSPEDSSIYLCSVVRTGNTEAFFGQGTRLTVV.

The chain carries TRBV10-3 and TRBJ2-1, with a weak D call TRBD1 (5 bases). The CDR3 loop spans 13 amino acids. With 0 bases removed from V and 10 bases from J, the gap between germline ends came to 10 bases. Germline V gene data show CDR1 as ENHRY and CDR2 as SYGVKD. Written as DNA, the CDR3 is TGTGCCATCAGTGAGTCTACGCCAGGGGAGCAGTTCTTC. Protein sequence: CAISESTPGEQFF.

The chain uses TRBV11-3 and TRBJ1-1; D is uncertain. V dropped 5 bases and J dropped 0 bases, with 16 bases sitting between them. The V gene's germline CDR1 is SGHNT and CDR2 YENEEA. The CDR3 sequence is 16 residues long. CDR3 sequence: CASSADRRRMNTEAFF. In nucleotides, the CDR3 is TGTGCCAGCAGCGCCGACCGGCGGAGGATGAACACTGAAGCTTTCTTT.

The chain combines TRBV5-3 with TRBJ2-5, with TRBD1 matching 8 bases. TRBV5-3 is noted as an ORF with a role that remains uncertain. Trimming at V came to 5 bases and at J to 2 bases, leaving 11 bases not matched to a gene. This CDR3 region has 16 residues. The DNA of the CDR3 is TGTGCCAGAAGTTTAGGGACAGGACCAGATCAAGAGACCCAGTACTTC. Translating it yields CARSLGTGPDQETQYF.

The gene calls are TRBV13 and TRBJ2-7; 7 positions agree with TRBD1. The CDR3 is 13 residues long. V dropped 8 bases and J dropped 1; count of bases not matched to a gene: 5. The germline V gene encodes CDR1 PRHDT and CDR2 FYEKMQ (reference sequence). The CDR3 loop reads CASAGTESYEQYF. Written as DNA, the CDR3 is TGTGCCAGCGCAGGGACAGAGTCCTACGAGCAGTACTTC.